This record concerns one TCR beta chain sequence. Antigen unknown. The CDR3 is 15 amino acids. CDR1 is SGHTA and CDR2 is FQGNSA in the germline V gene. The V segment lost 5 bases and the J segment 5 bases; nucleotides outside the gene matches: 8. The data were taken from a study of beta chain features in type 1 diabetes. Study-level points and caveats: Possible PCR preference for shorter templates applied equally to patients and controls.

A sort by CD45RO/CCR7/CD25/CD127/CD95/CD27 yielded CD4+ naive, central memory, regulatory and stem cell-like memory cells. Expressed TCRB transcripts were sequenced, since all the RNA that had been isolated was reverse transcribed. Profiled with immunoSEQ multiplex PCR; TCRdb holds only in-frame clones, not every one. The sample includes 150,000 to 190,000 clones, approximately 8.1% of them seen just once. The receptor was isolated from a man aged 18 to 30 in good health. Sequenced sample: central memory CD4+ T cells from blood. The chain couples TRBV7-2 to TRBJ2-7; 11 nucleotides agree with TRBD1. CDR3 sequence: CASSPKGQGVHEQYF. The CDR3 region has the DNA TGTGCCAGCAGCCCTAAGGGACAGGGGGTCCACGAGCAGTACTTC.